These T cell receptor beta chains were read from a single sample in a study of blood T cell repertoires in COVID-19. Sequenced by immunoSEQ multiplex PCR; TCRdb stores in-frame clones only, minus some. In the table there are about 220,000 clones, about 90% of which are singletons. The sequenced sample was peripheral blood. Receptors were obtained from a man in his forties with active or convalescent COVID-19. Each CDR3 is given with its conserved first and last residue. Fields, in order: CDR3 DNA, CDR3 protein, clone size, D gene, J gene, V gene. The D gene is left open where the match is weak. The listing skips clone size in some rows; elsewhere it reads once, few, many or a size class.

DNA: TGTGCCAGCAGCGTTTCAGGGCAACTTGGAAACACCATATATTTT; CDR3: CASSVSGQLGNTIYF; size: .; D: .; J: TRBJ1-3; V: TRBV9
DNA: TGTGCCAGCAGCTTAGGGACAGGGCCCTACGAGCAGTACTTC; CDR3: CASSLGTGPYEQYF; size: .; D: TRBD1; J: TRBJ2-7; V: TRBV11-2
DNA: TGTGCCACCAGCCTCGGAGGGCCAGGGGAGCAGTTCTTC; CDR3: CATSLGGPGEQFF; size: .; D: .; J: TRBJ2-1; V: TRBV15
DNA: TGTGCCAGCAGTCCGGAGGGCTTCTCTGGAAACACCATATATTTT; CDR3: CASSPEGFSGNTIYF; size: once; D: .; J: TRBJ1-3; V: TRBV28
DNA: TGTGCCAGCACCGGCGGGGGGCACGAGACCCAGTACTTC; CDR3: CASTGGGHETQYF; size: .; D: TRBD2; J: TRBJ2-5; V: TRBV28
DNA: TGTGCCAGCAGTTTATTCGGCCTAGCGGGGGGGTTTGGAACAGATACGCAGTATTTT; CDR3: CASSLFGLAGGFGTDTQYF; size: .; D: TRBD2; J: TRBJ2-3; V: TRBV28
DNA: TGTGCCAGCAGCCTATCTATTGACAGGGCCAACTATGGCTACACCTTC; CDR3: CASSLSIDRANYGYTF; size: .; D: TRBD1; J: TRBJ1-2; V: TRBV7-8
DNA: TGTGCCAGCAGTTCCACAGGGAGAGAGACCCAGTACTTC; CDR3: CASSSTGRETQYF; size: .; D: .; J: TRBJ2-5; V: TRBV12-3/TRBV12-4
DNA: TGTGCCTCCAAGGGGCAGGGCGGCTATGGCTACACCTTC; CDR3: CASKGQGGYGYTF; size: few; D: .; J: TRBJ1-2; V: TRBV6-5
DNA: TGTGCCAGCAGCTTAGCGGGGGAGCAGCCCCAGCATTTT; CDR3: CASSLAGEQPQHF; size: once; D: .; J: TRBJ1-5; V: TRBV11-2
DNA: TGTGCCAGCAGTTTATGGGACAGGAGCTCCTATAATTCACCCCTCCACTTT; CDR3: CASSLWDRSSYNSPLHF; size: .; D: TRBD1; J: TRBJ1-6; V: TRBV28
DNA: TGTGCCAGCAGCGCACCGGGACAGGGGGGTAGGGAGCAGTACTTC; CDR3: CASSAPGQGGREQYF; size: .; D: TRBD1; J: TRBJ2-7; V: TRBV5-4
DNA: TGTGCCAGCAGTCCGGGACAGGGAAAAGGCAATCAGCCCCAGCATTTT; CDR3: CASSPGQGKGNQPQHF; size: .; D: TRBD1; J: TRBJ1-5; V: TRBV2
DNA: TGTGCCAGCGGACGGGGGGCGGAAGAGACCCAGTACTTC; CDR3: CASGRGAEETQYF; size: once; D: .; J: TRBJ2-5; V: TRBV7-3
DNA: TGTGCCAGCAGCTTTGCTAATGGGGGACAGGGTGTAGATCAGCCCCAGCATTTT; CDR3: CASSFANGGQGVDQPQHF; size: .; D: TRBD1; J: TRBJ1-5; V: TRBV7-9
DNA: TGCGCCAGCAGCTTGGAGGTAGCGGGGGGGACGGAGACCCAGTACTTC; CDR3: CASSLEVAGGTETQYF; size: .; D: TRBD2; J: TRBJ2-5; V: TRBV5-1
DNA: TGTGCCAGCAGCTCCCAAGGTCAGGGTTTAGGTGAAAAACTGTTTTTT; CDR3: CASSSQGQGLGEKLFF; size: .; D: .; J: TRBJ1-4; V: TRBV5-4
DNA: TGTGCCTGGAGTCGGGGGACAGGGCTTCAGCCCCAGCATTTT; CDR3: CAWSRGTGLQPQHF; size: .; D: TRBD1; J: TRBJ1-5; V: TRBV30
DNA: TGTGCCAGCGCCCAATCGTGGGGACTGAGCTACGAGCAGTACTTC; CDR3: CASAQSWGLSYEQYF; size: .; D: .; J: TRBJ2-7; V: TRBV5-4
DNA: TGTGCCAGCAGTTACCAGGACAGGGGGAACGCCTACGAGCAGTACTTC; CDR3: CASSYQDRGNAYEQYF; size: .; D: TRBD1; J: TRBJ2-7; V: TRBV6-6
DNA: TGCGCCAGCAGCCTGGACAGGGGGCTGGATGGCTACACCTTC; CDR3: CASSLDRGLDGYTF; size: .; D: TRBD1; J: TRBJ1-2; V: TRBV4-1
DNA: TGTGCCAGCAGCGTAGCTGGGGCGGGAGGGACCTACAATGAGCAGTTCTTC; CDR3: CASSVAGAGGTYNEQFF; size: .; D: TRBD2; J: TRBJ2-1; V: TRBV9
DNA: TGTGCCAGCAGCTTAAGGGGGACAGGCACTGAAGCTTTCTTT; CDR3: CASSLRGTGTEAFF; size: .; D: TRBD1; J: TRBJ1-1; V: TRBV7-9
DNA: TGTGCCAGCTCACTGCAGGGGGCGACGAACACTGAAGCTTTCTTT; CDR3: CASSLQGATNTEAFF; size: .; D: TRBD1; J: TRBJ1-1; V: TRBV18
DNA: TGCGCCAGCAGCCAAGATGTGGGGGGGTTAACCTATAATTCACCCCTCCACTTT; CDR3: CASSQDVGGLTYNSPLHF; size: .; D: .; J: TRBJ1-6; V: TRBV4-1
DNA: TGCGCCAGCAGCCAAGAGGCAAGCGTTGCTACCTACGAGCAGTACTTC; CDR3: CASSQEASVATYEQYF; size: .; D: .; J: TRBJ2-7; V: TRBV4-1
DNA: TGTGCCATCAGTGAGCCTCTTAGCGGGGGGGTCAATGAGCAGTTCTTC; CDR3: CAISEPLSGGVNEQFF; size: .; D: TRBD2; J: TRBJ2-1; V: TRBV10-3